Shown below are 27 T cell receptor beta chains from a single sample sequenced in a study of shared clonotypes between healthy human individuals. Here immunoSEQ multiplex PCR was the method, and the copy in TCRdb shows in-frame clones only, minus some. The sample records over a million clones, more than 95% being singletons. The sample taken for sequencing was naive CD4+ T cells sorted from blood. Subset denoted: CD45RA+ positively selected. These receptors were taken from a man aged 25 to 40 in good health.

The J gene is TRBJ2-2, the V gene TRBV15; D remains unclear. CDR1 is LNHNV and CDR2 is YYDKDF in the germline V gene (reference sequence). Trimming removed 0 bases from V and 2 bases from J, with 10 bases in between. The CDR3 length is 16 residues. CDR3 sequence reads: CATSREPPGNTGELFF. Written as DNA, the CDR3 is TGTGCCACCAGCAGAGAGCCCCCAGGCAACACCGGGGAGCTGTTTTTT.

This chain uses TRBV4-3 with TRBJ1-3; D is unresolved. The CDR3 length is 15 residues. Germline V gene sequence: CDR1 LGHNA, CDR2 YSLEER. V dropped 0 bases and J dropped 0 bases, with 6 bases sitting between them. The CDR3 protein is CASSQDHSSGNTIYF. DNA for the CDR3: TGCGCCAGCAGCCAAGATCACAGCTCTGGAAACACCATATATTTT.

The rearrangement joins TRBV9 to TRBJ1-2, with D possibly matching TRBD1 (5 bases). With 3 bases removed from V and 3 bases from J, the gap between germline ends came to 12 bases. CDR1 SGDLS and CDR2 YYNGEE come from the germline V gene. The CDR3 sequence is 14 residues long. CDR3 coding DNA: TGTGCCAGCAGCGCCCTCGGGACGGACTATGGCTACACCTTC. This translates into CASSALGTDYGYTF.

V usage is TRBV18 and J usage is TRBJ2-1, with unresolved D. Germline V lookup: CDR1 KGHSH, CDR2 LQKENI. The ends were cut back, 5 bases at V and 8 bases at J, with 19 bases in the middle. The CDR3 is 15 residues long. CDR3 residues: CASSYSRASRDEQFF. Written as DNA, the CDR3 is TGTGCCAGCTCATACTCACGGGCGTCCCGCGATGAGCAGTTCTTC.

The V and J genes are TRBV6-5 and TRBJ2-1, with D possibly being TRBD2 (6 bases). The CDR3 length is 14 residues. Germline CDR1 MNHEY, CDR2 SVGAGI. Deletions cut 4 bases from V and 2 bases from J, with 9 bases between. The CDR3 nucleotides read TGTGCCAGCAGTTTAGCGGTCCCCTACAATGAGCAGTTCTTC. This codes for CASSLAVPYNEQFF.

V and J are TRBV18 and TRBJ1-1, with D unresolved. Looked up from germline, CDR1 is KGHSH and CDR2 is LQKENI. Trimming removed 1 base from V and 2 bases from J, with 17 bases in between. The CDR3 has 17 amino acids. Here the CDR3 DNA reads TGTGCCAGCTCACCACTTTGGGTGGCAGCTCCTAACACTGAAGCTTTCTTT. Translated, it gives CASSPLWVAAPNTEAFF.

The chain carries TRBV5-8 and TRBJ2-7, with D perhaps matching TRBD2 (5 bases). With 1 base removed from V and 3 bases from J, the gap between germline ends came to 17 bases. The CDR3 has 16 amino acids. Germline-derived CDR1 and CDR2 are SGHTS and YDEGEE. The DNA for the CDR3 is TGTGCCAGCAGCTTGAAAGGCCAAGCGGTGAGCTACGAGCAGTACTTC. Translation gives CASSLKGQAVSYEQYF.

Worth noting for this clone: Other DNA sequences from this sample encode an identical CDR3 as well. The V gene is TRBV6-5, the J gene TRBJ2-4, with D hard to call. V lost 3 bases and J lost 0, with 9 bases in between. The germline V gene encodes CDR1 MNHEY and CDR2 SVGAGI. The CDR3 covers 15 residues. The CDR3 DNA reads as TGTGCCAGCAGTTATTCGGAACTAGCCAAAAACATTCAGTACTTC. Translated, it gives CASSYSELAKNIQYF.

The sample holds one count of this clone. The rearrangement uses TRBV19 and TRBJ2-7, with 9 bases aligning to TRBD1. V lost 4 bases, J lost 5 bases, and 3 bases stayed unmatched. Germline V lookup: CDR1 LNHDA, CDR2 SQIVND (reference sequence). The CDR3 has 13 amino acids. For the CDR3, the DNA is TGTGCCAGTAGTACCACAGGGGGCAACGAGCAGTACTTC. Protein: CASSTTGGNEQYF.

This clone was counted between two and nine times. An end of the junction differs from the germline gene, which may be a read error. This rearrangement joins TRBV7-7 to TRBJ1-1; D unclear. CDR1 and CDR2 (germline): SSHAT, FNYEAQ (reference sequence). This CDR3 has 13 residues. The CDR3 DNA follows: TGTGCTAGCAGCTTATCAGAGAACACTGAAGCTTTCTTT. Translated, it gives CASSLSENTEAFF.

In its sample, this clone was seen once. The chain joins TRBV12-5 to TRBJ2-3, with 11 bases aligning to TRBD2. The CDR3 is made up of 17 amino acids. Unmatched junction bases numbered 12, after V lost 4 bases and J lost 6 bases. Germline assignment: CDR1 LGHNT and CDR2 FRNRAP. The CDR3 sequence is CASGSLTLAGGVDTQYF. For the CDR3, the DNA is TGTGCTAGTGGTTCACTCACCCTAGCGGGAGGTGTGGATACGCAGTATTTT.

The chain joins TRBV18 to TRBJ1-1, with TRBD1 as a possible D gene (6 bases). V lost 3 bases, J lost 4 bases, and 12 bases lay in between. This CDR3 has 14 residues. Germline V gene data show CDR1 as KGHSH and CDR2 as LQKENI. DNA for the CDR3: TGTGCCAGCTCACCGAAGACACAGGGCACTGAAGCTTTCTTT. This encodes CASSPKTQGTEAFF.

This chain links TRBV11-2 with TRBJ2-4, with D unresolved. The CDR3 loop spans 12 amino acids. Germline values: CDR1 SGHAT, CDR2 FQNNGV. V was clipped by 7 bases and J by 4 bases, with 8 bases between them. The CDR3 coding sequence is TGTGCCAGCACCGTAGGGAAAAACATTCAGTACTTC. Its translation: CASTVGKNIQYF.

The chain combines TRBV7-2 with TRBJ2-3; D possibly corresponds to TRBD1 (7 bases). The CDR3 loop spans 15 amino acids. V lost 5 bases and J lost 0, with 12 bases in between. Germline-derived CDR1 and CDR2 are SGHTA and FQGNSA. The CDR3 loop is CASSTQGGSTDTQYF. In DNA, the CDR3 is TGTGCCAGCAGCACCCAGGGGGGAAGCACAGATACGCAGTATTTT.

The chain employs TRBV19 and TRBJ2-5; 9 nucleotides match TRBD1. Germline loops: CDR1 LNHDA, CDR2 SQIVND (reference sequence). The V gene end was trimmed by 8 bases and the J gene end by 3 bases; junction bases not matched to a gene: 10. The CDR3 spans 15 residues. In nucleotides, the CDR3 is TGTGCCAGTTCGGGGACAGGGTCTTTTGAAGAGACCCAGTACTTC. Translating gives CASSGTGSFEETQYF.

J is TRBJ2-1 and V is TRBV11-2; 9 bases are a match to TRBD2. Looked up from germline, CDR1 is SGHAT and CDR2 is FQNNGV. CDR3 size: 17 residues. J was trimmed by 0 bases and V by 5 bases; bases with no gene match: 8. CDR3 DNA sequence: TGTGCCAGCAGCCTTCATCTAGCGGGGTCCTCCTACAATGAGCAGTTCTTC. As protein: CASSLHLAGSSYNEQFF.

The chain uses TRBV6-1 and TRBJ2-7; D remains unclear. The length of the CDR3 is 15 residues. The germline V gene encodes CDR1 MNHNS and CDR2 SASEGT. V gave up 4 bases and J gave up 0 bases, with 13 bases separating them. The CDR3 DNA reads as TGTGCCAGCAGTGCGAGCTCCCAGAGCTCCTACGAGCAGTACTTC. Translated: CASSASSQSSYEQYF.

V gene TRBV6-5 combines with J gene TRBJ2-1; TRBD1 matches 7 bases. This CDR3 is 14 amino acids long. V dropped 5 bases and J dropped 9; count of bases not matched to a gene: 10. Germline V CDR1 and CDR2: MNHEY, SVGAGI. CDR3 loop: CASSIRQGRGEQFF. The CDR3 DNA follows: TGTGCCAGCAGTATACGACAGGGTCGCGGTGAGCAGTTCTTC.

The chain joins TRBV6-6 to TRBJ2-7; D uncertain. There are 12 residues in the CDR3. Looked up from germline, CDR1 is MNHNY and CDR2 is SVGAGI (reference sequence). V was pared by 0 bases and J by 5 bases, with 5 bases between. The CDR3 bases are TGTGCCAGCAGTTACTCGCCAGACGAGCAGTACTTC. This gives the protein CASSYSPDEQYF.

As to this clone: Other DNA sequences within the sample encode an identical CDR3. The genes are TRBV2 and TRBJ1-5; the match to TRBD1 covers 7 bases. The CDR3 spans 15 residues. V trimming: 1 base; J trimming: 1 base; junction bases outside the gene matches: 1. The V gene's germline CDR1 is SNHLY and CDR2 FYNNEI. The CDR3 protein is CASSEGQGSNQPQHF. The CDR3 bases are TGTGCCAGCAGTGAAGGACAGGGCAGCAATCAGCCCCAGCATTTT.

The chain joins TRBV10-3 to TRBJ1-3; D is unresolved. The CDR3 totals 15 residues. V dropped 3 bases and J dropped 2 bases, with 11 bases sitting between them. Germline CDR1 and CDR2: ENHRY and SYGVKD. The CDR3 nucleotides are TGTGCCATCAGTGACAGCCCAATGGCTGGAAACACCATATATTTT. Its translation is CAISDSPMAGNTIYF.

The chain joins TRBV5-3 to TRBJ2-6; D unresolved. TRBV5-3 is annotated as an ORF whose role is uncertain. There are 19 residues in the CDR3. V lost 4 bases and J 0 bases, leaving 20 bases between the germline ends. The CDR3 protein is CARSPPKVSPHSGANVLTF. CDR3 DNA sequence: TGTGCCAGAAGCCCCCCTAAAGTCAGTCCCCACTCTGGGGCCAACGTCCTGACTTTC.

The CDR3, as DNA: TGTGCCAGCAGCGCCGGGGACAGGGGTGGAACTAATGAAAAACTGTTTTTT. Amino acids: CASSAGDRGGTNEKLFF. This chain connects TRBV9 to TRBJ1-4, with TRBD1 matching 10 bases. The CDR3 spans 17 residues. With 3 bases clipped from V and 1 base from J, the junction kept 6 bases outside the gene matches. Germline V CDR1 and CDR2: SGDLS, YYNGEE.

This rearrangement joins TRBV2 to TRBJ1-4; the match to TRBD1 covers 10 bases. V gave up 6 bases and J gave up 7 bases; unmatched junction bases: 11. The CDR3 consists of 16 residues. Germline V gene sequence: CDR1 SNHLY, CDR2 FYNNEI. In nucleotides, the CDR3 is TGTGCCAGCAGGCAAAGGCGGGGACAGGGGTCTGAAAAACTGTTTTTT. Protein product: CASRQRRGQGSEKLFF.

About this clone itself: The identical CDR3 is also encoded by other nucleotide sequences in the sample. The chain recombines TRBV11-2 with TRBJ2-3; unclear D gene. Trimming cost V 5 bases and J 3 bases, with 3 bases left between them. This CDR3 contains 11 residues. Germline V gene lookup returns CDR1 SGHAT and CDR2 FQNNGV. CDR3 bases: TGTGCCAGCAGCACAACAGATACGCAGTATTTT. Protein: CASSTTDTQYF.

This clone was observed a single time. CDR3 in DNA: TGCAGCGTTGAAGGCGGGAGGGATACGCAGTATTTT. The encoded protein is CSVEGGRDTQYF. The chain combines TRBV29-1 with TRBJ2-3, with 8 bases identical to TRBD2. After removal of 1 base from V and 6 bases from J, the junction contained 0 bases not matched to a gene. Germline assignment: CDR1 SQVTM and CDR2 ANQGSEA. The CDR3 runs 12 residues.

The chain joins TRBV7-7 to TRBJ2-7; D is ambiguous. The CDR3 sequence is 15 residues long. Germline V gene data show CDR1 as SSHAT and CDR2 as FNYEAQ (reference sequence). V was pared by 5 bases and J by 0 bases, with 14 bases between. CDR3: CASSLCDPASYEQYF. DNA of the CDR3: TGTGCCAGCAGCCTTTGCGACCCAGCCTCCTACGAGCAGTACTTC.